This is a list of T cell receptor beta chains from one sample in a study of blood T cell repertoires in COVID-19. Method: immunoSEQ multiplex PCR; TCRdb's copy keeps in-frame clones and lacks some. This sample yields approximately 280,000 clones, of which around nine tenths are seen a single time; roughly 3% belongs to the top ten. Sequenced sample: PBMCs or T cells enriched from blood (not recorded which). Source of these receptors: a woman aged 18-30 years who had recovered from COVID-19. The CDR3 runs from the conserved cysteine through the conserved F or W. D genes are given only for firm matches. Some rows mark clone size as missing; the rest say once, few, many or name a class of expanded clone.

D	V	J	size	DNA	CDR3
.	TRBV5-5	TRBJ2-3	once	TGTGCCAGCAGCCGCTACGGCACAGATACGCAGTATTTT	CASSRYGTDTQYF
.	TRBV3-1/TRBV3-2	TRBJ2-3	.	TGTGCCAGCAGCCAAGAACGGGGAGATACGCAGTATTTT	CASSQERGDTQYF
.	TRBV6-2/TRBV6-3	TRBJ2-1	.	TGTGCCAGCAGCGCCACTTTAGCGGAGTTAAACAATGAGCAGTTCTTC	CASSATLAELNNEQFF
TRBD1	TRBV3-1/TRBV3-2	TRBJ1-2	.	TGTGCCAGCAGCGAGGGACAGGGGAACTATGGCTACACCTTC	CASSEGQGNYGYTF
.	TRBV10-2	TRBJ1-2	.	TGCGCCAGCAGGGGCTCCTATGGCTACACCTTC	CASRGSYGYTF
.	TRBV2	TRBJ2-1	.	TGTGCCAGCGGGGAGCAAAAGTTCAATGAGCAGTTCTTC	CASGEQKFNEQFF
.	TRBV19	TRBJ2-1	.	TGTGCCAGTAGTCCCTCGGTTAGGGGCTACAATGAGCAGTTCTTC	CASSPSVRGYNEQFF
.	TRBV19	TRBJ2-1	.	TGTGCCAGTAGTATAGAGGCCAGGGCCTATCCCCCGACTGTAGGGCAGTTCTTC	CASSIEARAYPPTVGQFF
TRBD1	TRBV13	TRBJ2-7	.	TGTGCCAGCAGCCTAATCGGGACAGGGTCCGTCGAGCAGTACTTC	CASSLIGTGSVEQYF
.	TRBV7-2	TRBJ1-5	.	TGTGCCAGCAGCTTCGCAGGGGCCGATCAGCCCCAGCATTTT	CASSFAGADQPQHF
TRBD1	TRBV13	TRBJ2-7	.	TGTGCCAGCAGCCCCCGGACAGGCGGAAACGCCTACGAGCAGTACTTC	CASSPRTGGNAYEQYF
.	TRBV10-3	TRBJ1-2	.	TGTGCCATCAGTATAAGACAGGACAGTGGTGGCTACACCTTC	CAISIRQDSGGYTF
TRBD2	TRBV2	TRBJ2-7	.	TGTGCCAGCAGCCTAGCGGAGGGAGCCGACGAGCAGTACTTC	CASSLAEGADEQYF
TRBD1	TRBV9	TRBJ2-7	few	TGTGCCAGCAGCGTAGGGGGACAGGGGGCGTTTCGGCAGTACTTC	CASSVGGQGAFRQYF
TRBD1	TRBV2	TRBJ2-5	few	TGTGCCAGCAGGGCGGACAGGGGGCTCCAAGAGACCCAGTACTTC	CASRADRGLQETQYF
TRBD1	TRBV27	TRBJ2-7	.	TGTGCCAGCAGTTTAATACTCACCGGGACAGGGGGTAACGAGCAGTACTTC	CASSLILTGTGGNEQYF
.	TRBV27	TRBJ1-4	.	TGTGCCAGCAGTTTCTTGGGCGCAGGGCTTAATGAAAAACTGTTTTTT	CASSFLGAGLNEKLFF
TRBD2	TRBV7-3	TRBJ2-2	.	TGTGCCAGCAGCTCGGGACTAGCGGGAAGCGGGGAGCTGTTTTTT	CASSSGLAGSGELFF
.	TRBV5-3	TRBJ2-3	once	TGTGCCAGAAGCTTGTTGGTCCCGCGGGCAGATACGCAGTATTTT	CARSLLVPRADTQYF
TRBD1	TRBV4-1	TRBJ1-5	.	TGCGCCAGCAGCCAAGGAACAGGGGGGAATCAGCCCCAGCATTTT	CASSQGTGGNQPQHF
.	TRBV6-2/TRBV6-3	TRBJ2-1	.	TGTGCCAGCAGTTATTCGGTCAATGAGCAGTTCTTC	CASSYSVNEQFF
TRBD1	TRBV11-3	TRBJ2-7	.	TGTGCCAGCAGCTTAGGAGGACAGGGGATCTACGAGCAGTACTTC	CASSLGGQGIYEQYF
TRBD1	TRBV2	TRBJ1-2	.	TGTGCCAGCACCGCCATGACAGGGTCAGGCTATGGCTACACCTTC	CASTAMTGSGYGYTF
TRBD2	TRBV3-1/TRBV3-2	TRBJ2-1	.	TGTGCCAGCAGCCAAGGGGGCGGGAGTTACAATGAGCAGTTCTTC	CASSQGGGSYNEQFF
.	TRBV13	TRBJ2-3	.	TGTGCCAGCAGCTCACGACAGGGCACAGATACGCAGTATTTT	CASSSRQGTDTQYF
.	TRBV7-9	TRBJ2-2	.	TGTGCCAGCAGCCGCCAAGCCCCCGGGGAGCTGTTTTTT	CASSRQAPGELFF
.	TRBV21-1	TRBJ1-4	.	TGTGCCAGCAGCAAAGCGCGGGGAAGACAGATTCCAACTAATGAAAAACTGTTTTTT	CASSKARGRQIPTNEKLFF
TRBD1	TRBV7-9	TRBJ2-1	.	TGTGCCACCTTAACAGGGGGCGCGGGGAATGAGCAGTTCTTC	CATLTGGAGNEQFF
TRBD1	TRBV24-1	TRBJ2-1	few	TGTGCCACCAGTGACCCGGACAGGGCCCATGAGCAGTTCTTC	CATSDPDRAHEQFF
.	TRBV7-8	TRBJ2-2	.	TGTGCCACCGACCCCCGGGACACGCTAACTGACGGGGAGCTGTTTTTT	CATDPRDTLTDGELFF
.	TRBV12-5	TRBJ2-7	few	TGTGCTAGTGGTTTAGGAGGTTTTTACGAGCAGTACTTC	CASGLGGFYEQYF
.	TRBV3-1/TRBV3-2	TRBJ1-2	.	TGTGCCAGCAGCCAAGTATTTTGGTGGAGACGGGTCTATGGCTACACCTTC	CASSQVFWWRRVYGYTF
.	TRBV15	TRBJ2-3	.	TGTGCCACCAGCAGAGGTCTTGTCGCAGATACGCAGTATTTT	CATSRGLVADTQYF
TRBD1	TRBV4-1	TRBJ1-2	.	TGCGCCAGCAGCCAAGCTCCGACAGGGAATCGGGATGGCTACACCTTC	CASSQAPTGNRDGYTF
TRBD2	TRBV5-8	TRBJ2-3	.	TGTGCCAGCAGCCCCGAAGGGGAGGGCATCACAGATACGCAGTATTTT	CASSPEGEGITDTQYF
.	TRBV3-1/TRBV3-2	TRBJ1-5	few	TGTGCCAGCAGCCCCGGACTGAATAATCAGCCCCAGCATTTT	CASSPGLNNQPQHF
TRBD1	TRBV7-9	TRBJ2-5	.	TGTGCCAGCAGCTCCACCTGGGACAGGGAAGAGACCCAGTACTTC	CASSSTWDREETQYF
.	TRBV6-5	TRBJ2-7	.	TGTGCCAGCAGTTACTCACTGACGGGGTCGGTCTACGAGCAGTACTTC	CASSYSLTGSVYEQYF
TRBD1	TRBV7-9	TRBJ1-1	.	TGTGCCAGCAGCGGGGGACAGGGGGCCGGAATGAACACTGAAGCTTTCTTT	CASSGGQGAGMNTEAFF
.	TRBV28	TRBJ2-6	.	TGTGCCAGCTCCGATCCGGGACACCCTTCCTCTGGGGCCAACGTCCTGACTTTC	CASSDPGHPSSGANVLTF
TRBD1	TRBV6-5	TRBJ2-1	.	TGTGCCAGCAGTTTCGGGGGACAGGGTTACAATGAGCAGTTCTTC	CASSFGGQGYNEQFF
.	TRBV15	TRBJ1-2	.	TGTGCCACCAGCAGAGATCGGGCACCTGCAGGGGATGGCTACACCTTC	CATSRDRAPAGDGYTF
.	TRBV29-1	TRBJ2-7	few	TGCAGTACAAACGGCCTAGTCCTAGGCGAGCAGTACTTC	CSTNGLVLGEQYF
.	TRBV10-3	TRBJ2-5	.	TGTGCCATCAGTGAGTCCAGAGTGGCGGGCCAAGAGACCCAGTACTTC	CAISESRVAGQETQYF
.	TRBV11-2	TRBJ2-5	.	TGTGCCAGCAGCTTCGCAGGGGATGGTTGGACCCAGTACTTC	CASSFAGDGWTQYF
.	TRBV7-8	TRBJ1-1	.	TGTGCCAGCAGCCCAAGGGTGGGGGGCACTGAAGCTTTCTTT	CASSPRVGGTEAFF
TRBD1	TRBV7-9	TRBJ2-5	.	TGTGCCAGCAGCCAAGGACAGGGGGCAGGAGAGACCCAGTACTTC	CASSQGQGAGETQYF
.	TRBV7-2	TRBJ2-2	.	TGTGCCAGCAGCTTGCGTACCGGGACTGAAAACACCGGGGAGCTGTTTTTT	CASSLRTGTENTGELFF
.	TRBV6-1	TRBJ1-6	.	TGTGCCAGCAGTGAAGCGTACTCCTATAATTCACCCCTCCACTTT	CASSEAYSYNSPLHF
TRBD2	TRBV4-3	TRBJ2-7	.	TGCGCCAGCAGCCAGCTTGACGGGGGGGTTTCCTACGAGCAGTACTTC	CASSQLDGGVSYEQYF
.	TRBV19	TRBJ1-3	few	TGTGCCAGTAGTATAGAGTCTTTAGGCGCGGGCCCTTCTGGAAACACCATATATTTT	CASSIESLGAGPSGNTIYF
.	TRBV18	TRBJ1-1	.	TGTGCCAGCTCACCACGGCAGGCAACGGGGGACACTGAAGCTTTCTTT	CASSPRQATGDTEAFF
.	TRBV5-4	TRBJ2-7	.	TGTGCCAGCAGCTTCGGTGGAGCGCCAGAACCCTCCTCCTACGAGCAGTACTTC	CASSFGGAPEPSSYEQYF
TRBD1	TRBV5-1	TRBJ2-1	.	TGCGCCAGCAGCTTGCCCACGGACAGGGGAGATGAGCAGTTCTTC	CASSLPTDRGDEQFF
.	TRBV3-1/TRBV3-2	TRBJ2-2	.	TGTGCCAGCAGTCTCTACGGGGAGCTGTTTTTT	CASSLYGELFF